The 19 T cell receptor beta chains listed next were all sequenced from one sample in a study of blood T cell repertoires in COVID-19. Sequencing was performed with immunoSEQ multiplex PCR; in TCRdb, only in-frame clones are kept and a portion is missing. The sample gives 200,000 or so clones, roughly 80% of which show up once; about 5% is in the top ten. What was sequenced was peripheral blood. The receptors originated from a human donor in a cohort sampled during active COVID-19.

CDR3 in DNA: TGTGCCAGTAGTATGCCAGCGGGAGGGCGAGCGAATACGCAGTATTTT. Translated: CASSMPAGGRANTQYF. This chain connects TRBV19 to TRBJ2-3; TRBD2 agrees at 10 bases. This CDR3 is built from 16 residues. V lost 3 bases, J lost 7 bases, and 10 bases stayed unmatched. Per the germline V gene, CDR1 is LNHDA and CDR2 is SQIVND (reference sequence).

The chain combines TRBV5-6 with TRBJ2-7; the D gene is possibly TRBD2 (6 bases). This CDR3 is 15 amino acids long. From germline, CDR1 is SGHDT and CDR2 YYEEEE. With 2 bases removed from V and 5 bases from J, the gap between germline ends came to 17 bases. This CDR3 is CASSFTVRGLNEQYF. CDR3 nucleotide sequence: TGTGCCAGCAGCTTTACGGTGCGGGGCCTTAACGAGCAGTACTTC.

To note about this clone: Additional DNA sequences in this sample encode the identical CDR3. V is TRBV24-1 and J is TRBJ2-1, with TRBD2 identical over 12 bases. Losses at the gene ends were 7 bases for V and 7 bases for J; bases not matched to a gene: 10. Germline V gives CDR1 KGHDR, CDR2 SFDVKD. The CDR3 extends over 16 amino acids. DNA of the CDR3: TGTGCCACCAGCGAAACGGGACTAGCGGGTGGGAATGAGCAGTTCTTC. This encodes CATSETGLAGGNEQFF.

In DNA, the CDR3 is TGTGCCAGCTCACCCTCACAGGGGGCGGCTGAAGCTTTCTTT. This translates into CASSPSQGAAEAFF. The rearrangement links TRBV18 to TRBJ1-1, with 9 nucleotides matching TRBD1. This CDR3 is built from 14 residues. The ends lost 3 bases at V and 6 bases at J; junction bases unmatched: 5. Germline CDR1 reads KGHSH; CDR2 reads LQKENI.

The CDR3 reads CASSYGTGGTEAFF. The CDR3 DNA reads TGTGCCAGCAGTTACGGGACAGGGGGTACTGAAGCTTTCTTT. The V and J genes are TRBV6-5 and TRBJ1-1, with 11 bases that match TRBD1. Germline V gene data show CDR1 as MNHEY and CDR2 as SVGAGI. The CDR3 runs to 14 residues. The V segment lost 2 bases and the J segment 5 bases; nucleotides outside the gene matches: 1.

This chain links TRBV6-1 with TRBJ2-3; 7 bases agree with TRBD2. Unmatched junction bases numbered 8, after V lost 2 bases and J lost 0 bases. The germline V gene has CDR1 MNHNS and CDR2 SASEGT. The CDR3 covers 17 residues. The CDR3 sequence is CASSEWASGASTDTQYF. In nucleotides, the CDR3 is TGTGCCAGCAGTGAATGGGCTAGCGGAGCTAGCACAGATACGCAGTATTTT.

This sequence joins TRBV9 and TRBJ2-6; TRBD2 aligns across 11 bases. Germline trimming cut 4 bases from V and 2 bases from J; bases unmatched to any gene: 5. The CDR3 covers 17 residues. Germline CDR1 SGDLS, CDR2 YYNGEE. CDR3 nucleotide sequence: TGTGCCAGCAGCTCTCTAGCGGGAGGTACTGGGGCCAACGTCCTGACTTTC. Translated: CASSSLAGGTGANVLTF.

The genes are TRBV14 and TRBJ2-1; TRBD2 agrees at 8 bases. This CDR3 has 15 amino acids. The V segment lost 4 bases and the J segment 15 bases; nucleotides outside the gene matches: 17. Germline CDR1 is SGHDN and CDR2 is FVKESK. DNA for the CDR3: TGTGCCAGCAGCCCAGCCAGCGGGAGACTCACGGTGCGGTTCTTC. Amino acid sequence: CASSPASGRLTVRFF.

This chain joins TRBV6-1 and TRBJ1-2, with a weak D call TRBD1 (6 bases). The germline V and J ends were trimmed by 4 bases and 4 bases, with 19 bases remaining between them. Germline loops: CDR1 MNHNS, CDR2 SASEGT. The CDR3 consists of 16 residues. DNA of the CDR3: TGTGCCAGCAGTGTACCCGGGACACTTGGGAGCTATGGCTACACCTTC. Its protein is CASSVPGTLGSYGYTF.

This sequence joins TRBV27 and TRBJ1-1; TRBD1 agrees at 7 bases. The CDR3 runs 12 residues. V was pared by 8 bases and J by 4 bases, with 4 bases of the junction left unmatched. Germline loops: CDR1 MNHEY, CDR2 SMNVEV (reference sequence). The CDR3 here is CASGYRGTEAFF. DNA for the CDR3: TGTGCCAGCGGTTACAGGGGCACTGAAGCTTTCTTT.

On this clone: The junction does not match germline at one end; this may be a read error. The chain combines TRBV7-2 with TRBJ2-7; tentatively, D is TRBD1 (6 bases). The CDR3 has 14 amino acids. Germline CDR1 SGHTA, CDR2 FQGNSA. The CDR3 loop reads CASSFLQPRTAPNF. The CDR3 bases are TGTGCCAGCAGCTTCCTACAACCAAGGACAGCCCCTAACTTC. Complete variable domain (other parts from reference TRBV7-2 and TRBJ2-7): GAGVSQSPSNKVTEKGKDVELRCDPISGHTALYWYRQSLGQGLEFLIYFQGNSAPDKSGLPSDRFSAERTGGSVSTLTIQRTQQEDSAVYLCASSFLQPRTAPNFGPGTRLTVT.

This sequence joins TRBV5-1 and TRBJ1-4, with 9 positions matching TRBD1. J was trimmed by 5 bases and V by 4 bases; bases with no gene match: 9. Germline V gene data show CDR1 as SGHRS and CDR2 as YFSETQ. There are 16 residues in the CDR3. CDR3 nucleotide sequence: TGCGCCAGCAGCCAACGCCTAGGACAGGGGAATGAAAAACTGTTTTTT. Its protein is CASSQRLGQGNEKLFF. Full variable domain (missing parts from reference TRBV5-1 and TRBJ1-4): KAGVTQTPRYLIKTRGQQVTLSCSPISGHRSVSWYQQTPGQGLQFLFEYFSETQRNKGNFPGRFSGRQFSNSRSEMNVSTLELGDSALYLCASSQRLGQGNEKLFFGSGTQLSVL.

This clone was detected only a few times. This chain connects TRBV7-9 to TRBJ1-3; D may be TRBD1 (6 bases). From germline, CDR1 is SEHNR and CDR2 FQNEAQ (reference sequence). The length of the CDR3 is 17 residues. V lost 0 bases to trimming and J lost 0 bases, with 12 bases between them. The CDR3 nucleotides read TGTGCCAGCAGCTTAGCGCTGGGGACACTCTCTGGAAACACCATATATTTT. This sequence encodes CASSLALGTLSGNTIYF.

The chain joins TRBV28 to TRBJ1-5, with 8 bases lining up with TRBD1. The ends lost 6 bases at V and 5 bases at J; junction bases unmatched: 6. Germline-derived CDR1 and CDR2 are MDHEN and SYDVKM. This CDR3 region has 14 residues. CDR3 in DNA: TGTGCCAGCAGACCGCAGGGGGCGCATCAGCCCCAGCATTTT. Its protein is CASRPQGAHQPQHF.

The V gene is TRBV28, the J gene TRBJ2-7; 8 nucleotides agree with TRBD2. V shed 6 bases, J shed 3 bases, and the junction held 7 bases outside the gene matches. This CDR3 has 14 residues. CDR1 is MDHEN and CDR2 is SYDVKM in the germline V gene. CDR3 loop: CASRGAGDRYEQYF. DNA of the CDR3: TGTGCCAGCAGGGGAGCGGGAGACCGCTACGAGCAGTACTTC.

This clone was counted only a few times. V and J are TRBV10-1 and TRBJ2-7; 7 bases are shared with TRBD2. Looked up from germline, CDR1 is WNHNN and CDR2 is SYGVQD (reference sequence). The CDR3 is 14 amino acids. V shed 2 bases, J shed 3 bases, and the junction held 4 bases outside the gene matches. The CDR3 sequence is CASSESGNHYEQYF. The CDR3 DNA sequence: TGCGCCAGCAGTGAGAGCGGGAACCACTACGAGCAGTACTTC.

V gene TRBV9 combines with J gene TRBJ2-3, with 8 bases lining up with TRBD2. The germline V gene encodes CDR1 SGDLS and CDR2 YYNGEE. V was clipped by 2 bases and J by 7 bases; unmatched bases: 9. There are 15 residues in the CDR3. The CDR3 loop is CASSVLSAGVNTQYF. In DNA, the CDR3 is TGTGCCAGCAGCGTGTTGTCAGCGGGAGTAAATACGCAGTATTTT.

V and J are TRBV6-5 and TRBJ2-5; the match to TRBD2 covers 8 bases. The CDR3 is 14 amino acids. Germline CDR1 and CDR2: MNHEY and SVGAGI. Trimming took 6 bases from V and 5 from J; bases not matched to a gene: 8. CDR3 nucleotides: TGTGCCAGCAGCCGTCCCGGGACTAGGGAGACCCAGTACTTC. This gives the protein CASSRPGTRETQYF.

A single count supports this clone. This chain uses TRBV6-5 with TRBJ1-3, with D perhaps TRBD1 (5 bases). V lost 9 bases and J 4 bases, leaving 16 bases between the germline ends. The CDR3 is 14 residues long. Germline CDR1 and CDR2: MNHEY and SVGAGI. The DNA for the CDR3 is TGTGCCAGTACAACTAAGCGGGGGGGAAACACCATATATTTT. The encoded protein is CASTTKRGGNTIYF.